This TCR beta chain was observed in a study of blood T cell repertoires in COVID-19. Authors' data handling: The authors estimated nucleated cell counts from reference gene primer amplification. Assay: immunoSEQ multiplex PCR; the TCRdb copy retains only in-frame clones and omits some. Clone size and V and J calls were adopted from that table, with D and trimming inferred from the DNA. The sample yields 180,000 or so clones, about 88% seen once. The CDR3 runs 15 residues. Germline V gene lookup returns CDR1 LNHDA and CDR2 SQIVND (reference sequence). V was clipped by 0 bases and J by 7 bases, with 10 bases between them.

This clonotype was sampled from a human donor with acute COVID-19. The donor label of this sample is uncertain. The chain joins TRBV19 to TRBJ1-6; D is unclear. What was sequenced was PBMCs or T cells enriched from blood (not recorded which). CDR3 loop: CASSIDRNSNSPLHF. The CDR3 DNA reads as TGTGCCAGTAGTATAGATCGAAACAGCAATTCACCCCTCCACTTT.